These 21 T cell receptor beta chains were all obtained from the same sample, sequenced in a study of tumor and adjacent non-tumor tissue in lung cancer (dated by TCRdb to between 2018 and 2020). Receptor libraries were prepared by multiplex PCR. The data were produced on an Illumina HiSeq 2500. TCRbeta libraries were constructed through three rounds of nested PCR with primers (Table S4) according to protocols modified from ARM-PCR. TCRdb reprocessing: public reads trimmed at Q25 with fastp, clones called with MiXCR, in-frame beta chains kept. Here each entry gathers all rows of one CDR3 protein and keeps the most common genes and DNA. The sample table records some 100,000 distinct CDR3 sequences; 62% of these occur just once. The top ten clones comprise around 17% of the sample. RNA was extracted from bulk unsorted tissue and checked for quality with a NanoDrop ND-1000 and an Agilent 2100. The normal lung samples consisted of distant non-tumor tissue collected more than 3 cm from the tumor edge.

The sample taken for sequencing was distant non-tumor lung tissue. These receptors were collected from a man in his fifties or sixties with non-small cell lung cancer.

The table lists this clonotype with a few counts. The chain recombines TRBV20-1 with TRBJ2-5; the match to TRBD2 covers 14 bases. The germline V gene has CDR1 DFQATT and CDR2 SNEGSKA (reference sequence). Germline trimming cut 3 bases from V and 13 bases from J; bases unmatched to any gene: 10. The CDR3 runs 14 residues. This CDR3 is CSASIGTSGGTRYF. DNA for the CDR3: TGCAGTGCTAGTATTGGGACTAGCGGGGGTACCAGGTACTTC.

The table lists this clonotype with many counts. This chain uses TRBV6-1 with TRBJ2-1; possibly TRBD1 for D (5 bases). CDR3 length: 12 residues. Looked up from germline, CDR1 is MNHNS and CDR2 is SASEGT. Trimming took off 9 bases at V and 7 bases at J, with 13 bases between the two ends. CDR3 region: CASAWGPNEQFF. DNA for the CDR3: TGTGCCAGTGCGTGGGGCCCAAATGAGCAGTTCTTC.

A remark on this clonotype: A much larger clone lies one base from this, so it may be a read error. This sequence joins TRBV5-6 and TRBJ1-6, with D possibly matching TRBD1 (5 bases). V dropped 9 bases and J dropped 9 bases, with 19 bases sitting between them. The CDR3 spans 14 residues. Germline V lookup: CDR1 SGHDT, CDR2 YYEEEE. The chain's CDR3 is CANTSGDRGSPLHF. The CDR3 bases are TGTGCCAACACCTCCGGGGATAGGGGTTCACCCCTCCACTTT.

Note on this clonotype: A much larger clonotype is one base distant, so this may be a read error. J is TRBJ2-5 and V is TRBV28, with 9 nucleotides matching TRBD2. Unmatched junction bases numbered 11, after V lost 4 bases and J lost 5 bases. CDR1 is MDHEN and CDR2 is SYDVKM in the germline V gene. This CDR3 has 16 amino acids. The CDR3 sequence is CASSSSGREGQETQYF. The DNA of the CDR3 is TGTGCCAGCAGTTCCTCGGGGCGGGAGGGTCAGGAGACCCAGTACTTC.

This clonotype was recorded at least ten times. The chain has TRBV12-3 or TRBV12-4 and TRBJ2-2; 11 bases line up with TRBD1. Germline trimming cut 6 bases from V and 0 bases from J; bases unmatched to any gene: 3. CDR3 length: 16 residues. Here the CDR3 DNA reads TGTGCCAGCAGCCAGGGACAGGGGGCGAACACCGGGGAGCTGTTTTTT. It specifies CASSQGQGANTGELFF.

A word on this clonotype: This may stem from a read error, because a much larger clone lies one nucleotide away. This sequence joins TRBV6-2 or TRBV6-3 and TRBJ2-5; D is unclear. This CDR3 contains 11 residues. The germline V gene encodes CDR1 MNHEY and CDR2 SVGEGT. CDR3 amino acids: CASEQQEIQYF. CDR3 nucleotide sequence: TGTGCCAGCGAACAACAAGAGATCCAGTACTTC.

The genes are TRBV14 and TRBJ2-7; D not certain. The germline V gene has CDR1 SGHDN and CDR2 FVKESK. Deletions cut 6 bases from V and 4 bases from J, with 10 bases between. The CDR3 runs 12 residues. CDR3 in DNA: TGTGCCAGCAGTGAGCTTGATTACGAGCAGTACTTC. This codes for CASSELDYEQYF.

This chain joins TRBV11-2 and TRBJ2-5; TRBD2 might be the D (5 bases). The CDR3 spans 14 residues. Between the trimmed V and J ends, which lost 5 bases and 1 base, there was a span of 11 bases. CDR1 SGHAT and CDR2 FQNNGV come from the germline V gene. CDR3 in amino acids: CASSLRAAQETQYF. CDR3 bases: TGTGCCAGCAGCCTCCGAGCGGCCCAAGAGACCCAGTACTTC.

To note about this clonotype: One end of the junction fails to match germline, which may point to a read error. The CDR3 is CASSLWEHQEIQYF. The CDR3 DNA is TGTGCCAGCAGTTTATGGGAACACCAAGAGATCCAGTACTTC. The chain carries TRBV12-3 or TRBV12-4 and TRBJ2-5; D not certain. This CDR3 is 14 amino acids long.

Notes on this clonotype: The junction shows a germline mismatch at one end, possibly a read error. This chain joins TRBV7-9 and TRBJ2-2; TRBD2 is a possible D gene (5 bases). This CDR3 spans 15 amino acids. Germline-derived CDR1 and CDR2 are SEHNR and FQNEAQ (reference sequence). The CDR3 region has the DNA TGTGCCAGCAACTTAGTGCGCGGGCGTCCCGGGGAGCTGTTTTTT. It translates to CASNLVRGRPGELFF.

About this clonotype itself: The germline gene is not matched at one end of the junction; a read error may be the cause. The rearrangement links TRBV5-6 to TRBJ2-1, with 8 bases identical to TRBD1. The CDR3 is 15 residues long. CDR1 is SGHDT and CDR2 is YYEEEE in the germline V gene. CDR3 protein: CASSDTGGAYNGQFF. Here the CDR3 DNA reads TGTGCTAGCAGCGATACAGGGGGAGCCTACAATGGGCAGTTCTTC.

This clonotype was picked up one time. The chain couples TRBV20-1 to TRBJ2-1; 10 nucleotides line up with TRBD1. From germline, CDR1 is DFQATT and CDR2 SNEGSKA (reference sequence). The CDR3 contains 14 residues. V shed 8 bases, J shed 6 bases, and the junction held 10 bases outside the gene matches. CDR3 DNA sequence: TGCAGTACTAAGACAGGGGGCGAGTGCAATGAGCAGTTCTTC. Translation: CSTKTGGECNEQFF.

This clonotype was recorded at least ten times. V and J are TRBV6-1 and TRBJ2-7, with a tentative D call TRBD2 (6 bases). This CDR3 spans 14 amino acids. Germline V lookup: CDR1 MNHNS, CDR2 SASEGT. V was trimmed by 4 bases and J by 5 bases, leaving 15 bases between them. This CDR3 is CASSGAGRGHEQYF. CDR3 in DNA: TGTGCCAGCAGTGGGGCCGGGAGAGGACACGAGCAGTACTTC.

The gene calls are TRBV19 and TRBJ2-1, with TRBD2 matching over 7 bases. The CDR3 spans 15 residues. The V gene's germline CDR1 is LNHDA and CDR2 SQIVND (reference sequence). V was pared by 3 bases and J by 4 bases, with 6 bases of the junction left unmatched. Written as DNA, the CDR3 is TGTGCCAGTAGTATCAAAGCGGGACTTTACAATGAGCAGTTCTTC. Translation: CASSIKAGLYNEQFF.

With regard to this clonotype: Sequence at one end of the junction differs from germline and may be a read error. CDR3 in amino acids: CASSLGSLEYF. The DNA of the CDR3 is TGTGCCAGTAGTTTGGGGTCATTGGAGTACTTC. This chain connects TRBV12-3 or TRBV12-4 to TRBJ2-7, with D unclear. The CDR3 extends over 11 amino acids.

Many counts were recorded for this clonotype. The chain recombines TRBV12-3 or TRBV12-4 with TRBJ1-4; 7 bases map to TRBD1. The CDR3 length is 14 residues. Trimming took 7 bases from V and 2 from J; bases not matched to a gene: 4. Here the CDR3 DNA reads TGTGCCAGCACCTCGGGACAGACTAATGAAAAACTGTTTTTT. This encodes CASTSGQTNEKLFF.

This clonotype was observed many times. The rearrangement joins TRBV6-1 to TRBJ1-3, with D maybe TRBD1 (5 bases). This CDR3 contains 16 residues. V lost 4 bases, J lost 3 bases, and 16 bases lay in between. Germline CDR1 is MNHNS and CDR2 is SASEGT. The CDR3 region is CASSGQLDRFGNTIYF. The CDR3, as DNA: TGTGCCAGCAGTGGTCAGCTCGACAGATTTGGAAACACCATATATTTT.

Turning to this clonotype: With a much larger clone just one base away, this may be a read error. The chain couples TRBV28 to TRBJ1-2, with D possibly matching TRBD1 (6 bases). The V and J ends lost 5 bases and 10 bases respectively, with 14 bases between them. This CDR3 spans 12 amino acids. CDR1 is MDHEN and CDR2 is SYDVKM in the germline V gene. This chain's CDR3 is CASSREQGDYTF. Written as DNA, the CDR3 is TGTGCCAGCAGTCGGGAACAGGGAGACTACACCTTC.

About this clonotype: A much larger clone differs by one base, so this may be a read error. This CDR3 is CASSPTSGRGKNGQFF. CDR3 bases: TGTGCCAGCAGCCCGACTAGCGGGAGAGGAAAGAATGGGCAGTTCTTC. The rearrangement links TRBV7-9 to TRBJ2-1, with TRBD2 matching 12 bases. The CDR3 runs to 16 residues. Per the germline V gene, CDR1 is SEHNR and CDR2 is FQNEAQ (reference sequence).

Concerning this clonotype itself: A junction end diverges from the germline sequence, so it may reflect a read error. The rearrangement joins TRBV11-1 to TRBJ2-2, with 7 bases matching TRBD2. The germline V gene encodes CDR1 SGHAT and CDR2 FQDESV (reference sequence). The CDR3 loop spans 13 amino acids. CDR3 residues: CAGSPWGSGEMFF. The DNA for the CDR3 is TGTGCCGGCAGTCCCTGGGGGAGCGGGGAAATGTTTTTT.

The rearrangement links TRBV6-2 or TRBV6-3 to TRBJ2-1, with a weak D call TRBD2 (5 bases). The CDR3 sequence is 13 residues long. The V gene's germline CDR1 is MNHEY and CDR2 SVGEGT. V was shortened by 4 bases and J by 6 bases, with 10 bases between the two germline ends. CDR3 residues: CASSSTRTNEQFF. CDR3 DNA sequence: TGTGCCAGCAGTTCCACTAGGACCAATGAGCAGTTCTTC.